The source of this T cell receptor (beta chain) is a study of OX40 agonist ivuxolimab in advanced cancers. Study conclusions and caveats: At doses 0.1 to 3.0 mg/kg, CD4+ and CD8+ clones expanded.

Comments on this clone: Its target is not known.

Germline loops: CDR1 SGHTA, CDR2 FQGNSA. The trim removed 0 bases at V and 7 bases at J, leaving 8 bases unmatched. There are 15 residues in the CDR3. TCRdb keeps only in-frame clones here, not all; method: immunoSEQ multiplex PCR. The sample lists tens of thousands of clones; approximately 85% were seen once. The receptor was derived from an adult with an advanced solid tumor such as melanoma, head and neck, liver or kidney cancer. J is TRBJ2-7 and V is TRBV7-2; 8 bases match TRBD1. Source: CD4+ or CD8+ T cells sorted from blood, taken in a trial of the OX40 agonist ivuxolimab. DNA for the CDR3: TGTGCCAGCAGCTTAGCGAAACAGGGGGTGGGGGAGCAGTACTTC. Translation: CASSLAKQGVGEQYF.